This T cell receptor (beta chain) is drawn from a study of T cell responses to AZD1222 COVID-19 vaccine. Study findings and constraints: The study reported that nearly half of spike-specific TCRs target unmutated variant regions.

This CDR3 region has 16 residues. CDR1 is SGHRS and CDR2 is YFSETQ in the germline V gene. Losses at the gene ends were 4 bases for V and 1 base for J; bases not matched to a gene: 10. As concerns this clone: The antigen is not known.

The data were produced by immunoSEQ multiplex PCR, yet TCRdb's version contains in-frame clones alone and is incomplete. Of about 150,000 clones in the sample, 85% to 95% were seen once. Sequenced material: peripheral blood, taken on day 0 of AZD1222 vaccination. This TCR came from an adult in good health. The J gene is TRBJ1-2, the V gene TRBV5-1; 7 bases align to TRBD1. The CDR3 DNA is TGCGCCAGCAGCCCGGGGGACAGACCTATTAACTATGGCTACACCTTC. Its protein product is CASSPGDRPINYGYTF.